This TCR beta chain originates from a study of blood T cells in healthy people across ages. Across the study: About one barcoded beta molecule per two T cells came from capture by template switching. Study-wide results and caveats: Any changes in expanded clonotypes were possibly confounded, as donor CMV status remained unknown.

Donation came from healthy Caucasian individuals in Russia who were aged roughly 6 to 95. After removal of 7 bases from V and 0 bases from J, the junction contained 6 bases not matched to a gene. The CDR3 loop spans 16 amino acids. Germline loops: CDR1 MDHEN, CDR2 SYDVKM. The authors ran a second PCR of roughly 6 to 12 cycles using a sample-barcoded 5' primer and a J-beta primer mix. TCRdb analysed the 5' RACE reads with MiXCR anew, one entry per CDR3 protein. The sample lists approximately 790,000 distinct CDR3 sequences, 62% occurring once. For this clonotype: Antigen: not known.

The clonotype was recovered from a man aged 30 to 39 in good health. The specimen was blood. The gene calls are TRBV28 and TRBJ2-3; 11 nucleotides match TRBD1. CDR3 DNA sequence: TGTGCCAGCATTCAGGACAGGGGGCCTAGCACAGATACGCAGTATTTT. This sequence encodes CASIQDRGPSTDTQYF.